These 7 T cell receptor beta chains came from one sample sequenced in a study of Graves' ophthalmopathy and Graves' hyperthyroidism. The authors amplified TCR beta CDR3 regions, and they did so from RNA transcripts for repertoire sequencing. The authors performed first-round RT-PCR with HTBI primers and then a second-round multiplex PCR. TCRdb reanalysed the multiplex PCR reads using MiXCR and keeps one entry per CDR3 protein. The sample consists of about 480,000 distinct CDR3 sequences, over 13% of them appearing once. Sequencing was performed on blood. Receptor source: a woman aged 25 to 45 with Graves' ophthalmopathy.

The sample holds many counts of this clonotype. The CDR3 sequence is CASSPPGDSYYEQYF. The CDR3 nucleotides are TGTGCCAGCAGTCCACCCGGGGACAGCTACTACGAGCAGTACTTC. V gene TRBV6-5 combines with J gene TRBJ2-7; TRBD1 agrees at 7 bases. The CDR3 runs to 15 residues. CDR1 MNHEY and CDR2 SVGAGI come from the germline V gene. Trimming cost V 5 bases and J 3 bases; bases outside gene matches: 10.

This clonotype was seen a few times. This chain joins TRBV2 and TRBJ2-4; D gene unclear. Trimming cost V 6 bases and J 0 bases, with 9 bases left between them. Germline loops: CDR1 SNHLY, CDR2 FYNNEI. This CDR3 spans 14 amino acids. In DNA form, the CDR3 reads TGTGCCAGCAGCGCGGAAACAGCCAAAAACATTCAGTACTTC. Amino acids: CASSAETAKNIQYF. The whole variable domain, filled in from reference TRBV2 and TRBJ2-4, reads EPEVTQTPSHQVTQMGQEVILRCVPISNHLYFYWYRQILGQKVEFLVSFYNNEISEKSEIFDDQFSVERPDGSNFTLKIRSTKLEDSAMYFCASSAETAKNIQYFGAGTRLSVL.

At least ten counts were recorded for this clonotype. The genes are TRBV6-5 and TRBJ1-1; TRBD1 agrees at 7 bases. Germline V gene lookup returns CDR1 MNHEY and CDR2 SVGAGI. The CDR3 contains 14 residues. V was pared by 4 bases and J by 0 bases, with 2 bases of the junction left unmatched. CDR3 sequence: CASSFRGVNTEAFF. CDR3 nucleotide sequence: TGTGCCAGCAGTTTCAGGGGGGTGAACACTGAAGCTTTCTTT.

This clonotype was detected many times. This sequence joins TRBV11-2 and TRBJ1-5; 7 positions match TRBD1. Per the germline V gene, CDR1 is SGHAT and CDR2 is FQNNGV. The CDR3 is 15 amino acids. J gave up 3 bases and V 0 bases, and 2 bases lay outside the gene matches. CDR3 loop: CASSLEGGVNQPQHF. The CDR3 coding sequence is TGTGCCAGCAGCTTAGAAGGGGGCGTCAATCAGCCCCAGCATTTT.

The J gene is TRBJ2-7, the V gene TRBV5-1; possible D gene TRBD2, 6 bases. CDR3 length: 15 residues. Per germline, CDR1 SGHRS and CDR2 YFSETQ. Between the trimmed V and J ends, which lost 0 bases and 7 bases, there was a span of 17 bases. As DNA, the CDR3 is TGCGCCAGCAGCTTGGAAGGAGGGGAGGATGGAGAGCAGTACTTC. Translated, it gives CASSLEGGEDGEQYF.

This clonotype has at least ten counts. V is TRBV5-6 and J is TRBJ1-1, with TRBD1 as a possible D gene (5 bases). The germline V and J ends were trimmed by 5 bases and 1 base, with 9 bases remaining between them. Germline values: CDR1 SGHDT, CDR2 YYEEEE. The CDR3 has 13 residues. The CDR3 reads CASRRDRNTEAFF. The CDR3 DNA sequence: TGTGCCAGCAGGCGCGACAGGAACACTGAAGCTTTCTTT. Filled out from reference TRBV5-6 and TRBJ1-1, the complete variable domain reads DAGVTQSPTHLIKTRGQQVTLRCSPKSGHDTVSWYQQALGQGPQFIFQYYEEEERQRGNFPDRFSGHQFPNYSSELNVNALLLGDSALYLCASRRDRNTEAFFGQGTRLTVV.

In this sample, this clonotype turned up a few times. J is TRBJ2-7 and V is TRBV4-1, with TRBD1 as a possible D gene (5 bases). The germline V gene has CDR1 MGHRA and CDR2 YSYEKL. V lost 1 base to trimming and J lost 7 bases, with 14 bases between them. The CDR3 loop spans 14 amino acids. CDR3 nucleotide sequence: TGCGCCAGCAGCCAAGTTCTGGGTCCAGGGGAGCAGTACTTC. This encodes CASSQVLGPGEQYF.